The 18 T cell receptor beta chains below come from one sample, sequenced in a study of blood T cell repertoires in COVID-19. Only in-frame clones appear in the TCRdb table, and some are missing; sequencing was by immunoSEQ multiplex PCR. The sample consists of 95,000 to 150,000 clones, about four fifths of them appearing once. The sample comprised peripheral blood. These receptors were taken from a man aged 30 to 45 with COVID-19, enrolled during active disease.

This clone was observed many times. This chain links TRBV19 with TRBJ2-7; D might be TRBD2 (5 bases). Germline CDR1 is LNHDA and CDR2 is SQIVND (reference sequence). The CDR3 has 15 amino acids. Trimming took 5 bases from V and 4 from J, leaving 18 bases between them. In DNA, the CDR3 is TGTGCCAGTAGTTTTCTAGCCTCACCGGGGTACGAGCAGTACTTC. Amino acid sequence: CASSFLASPGYEQYF.

This chain joins TRBV21-1 and TRBJ1-2; the table names TRBD1, a call not compared with the DNA. TRBV21-1 is tagged as a pseudogene. The CDR3 extends over 14 amino acids. CDR3 nucleotides: TGTGCCAGCACCCTCGGGTCAGGGTGCTATGGCTACACCTTC. Residues: CASTLGSGCYGYTF.

This chain joins TRBV6-5 and TRBJ2-1, with a tentative D call TRBD1 (8 bases). The germline CDR1 and CDR2 sequences are MNHEY and SVGAGI. V lost 7 bases, J lost 7 bases, and 20 bases lay in between. The CDR3 is made up of 15 amino acids. In DNA form, the CDR3 reads TGTGCCAGCAATTCCAGGGGGCGGGGGAGGAATGAGCAGTTCTTC. It is translated as CASNSRGRGRNEQFF.

The chain couples TRBV28 to TRBJ2-1, with 11 bases aligning to TRBD1. V lost 6 bases, J lost 6 bases, and 13 bases stayed unmatched. This CDR3 contains 17 residues. The germline gives CDR1 MDHEN, CDR2 SYDVKM. The CDR3 loop reads CASSATSDRGPFNEQFF. In DNA form, the CDR3 reads TGTGCCAGCAGCGCGACCTCGGACAGGGGGCCTTTCAATGAGCAGTTCTTC.

This chain joins TRBV30 and TRBJ1-2; weak D call: TRBD1 (6 bases). The V end lost 4 bases, the J end lost 5 bases, and 11 bases lay between the germline ends. CDR1 is GTSNPN, CDR2 SVGIG, per germline (reference sequence). The CDR3 runs to 12 residues. This CDR3 is CAWTPGQYGYTF. The CDR3 DNA reads TGTGCCTGGACCCCCGGACAGTATGGCTACACCTTC.

The chain couples TRBV19 to TRBJ2-4; weak D call: TRBD1 (5 bases). CDR3 length: 16 residues. In germline, CDR1 is LNHDA, CDR2 SQIVND (reference sequence). The V gene lost 4 bases and the J gene lost 0 bases, with 13 bases spanning the gap. CDR3 amino acids: CASSSRQTLAKNIQYF. CDR3 in DNA: TGTGCCAGTAGTAGTCGACAGACTCTAGCCAAAAACATTCAGTACTTC.

Ten or more counts support this clone. The rearrangement joins TRBV12-3 or TRBV12-4 to TRBJ2-2; D may be TRBD1 (6 bases). The V end was cut by 5 bases, the J end by 7 bases, with 11 bases between. CDR3 length equals 13 residues. CDR3 sequence: CASSPLQGGELFF. The CDR3 nucleotides read TGTGCCAGCAGTCCATTACAGGGCGGGGAGCTGTTTTTT.

The rearrangement uses TRBV7-9 and TRBJ1-3; a possible D gene is TRBD1 (5 bases). This CDR3 has 14 amino acids. Germline-derived CDR1 and CDR2 are SEHNR and FQNEAQ (reference sequence). Trimming took off 5 bases at V and 0 bases at J, with 8 bases between the two ends. CDR3 DNA: TGTGCCAGCAGCCGCACAGGCTCTGGAAACACCATATATTTT. Its protein is CASSRTGSGNTIYF.

The CDR3 is CASSYFQGEGEKLFF. The CDR3 coding sequence is TGTGCCAGCAGTTATTTTCAAGGGGAGGGTGAAAAACTGTTTTTT. This rearrangement joins TRBV6-6 to TRBJ1-4; D perhaps matches TRBD1 (5 bases). The CDR3 spans 15 residues. Germline V gene lookup returns CDR1 MNHNY and CDR2 SVGAGI (reference sequence). The V gene lost 3 bases and the J gene lost 7 bases, with 15 bases spanning the gap.

The CDR3 sequence: CASSETQGYRGYTF. CDR3 in DNA: TGTGCCAGCAGTGAAACGCAGGGGTATAGGGGCTACACCTTC. The J gene is TRBJ1-2, the V gene TRBV2; D possibly corresponds to TRBD1 (6 bases). Germline V gene data show CDR1 as SNHLY and CDR2 as FYNNEI. Trimming cost V 2 bases and J 8 bases, with 15 bases left between them. The CDR3 is 14 residues long.

The chain links TRBV6-5 to TRBJ1-2; unclear D gene. V dropped 4 bases and J dropped 3 bases, with 9 bases sitting between them. This CDR3 comprises 13 residues. Germline V gene lookup returns CDR1 MNHEY and CDR2 SVGAGI. The CDR3 loop is CASSSWSDYGYTF. CDR3 nucleotides: TGTGCCAGCAGTTCGTGGAGCGACTATGGCTACACCTTC.

The rearrangement uses TRBV5-5 and TRBJ2-7; possible D gene TRBD2, 7 bases. The CDR3 spans 16 residues. CDR1 is SGHKS, CDR2 YYEKEE, per germline (reference sequence). Trimming left V 0 bases short and J 2 bases short, with 15 bases between. CDR3 coding DNA: TGTGCCAGCAGCTTGGTGGGGGGGCGTTCTACCTACGAGCAGTACTTC. This codes for CASSLVGGRSTYEQYF.

The V call is TRBV12-3 or TRBV12-4, the J call TRBJ1-4; D gene unclear. V was cut by 3 bases and J by 5 bases, with 7 bases left in between. The CDR3 has 13 amino acids. CDR3 nucleotide sequence: TGTGCCAGCAGTTTCGGAGGGAATGAAAAACTGTTTTTT. Protein product: CASSFGGNEKLFF.

The V call is TRBV2, the J call TRBJ1-1; maybe TRBD1 (5 bases). V shed 0 bases and J shed 6 bases, with 11 bases lying between them. Germline CDR1 SNHLY, CDR2 FYNNEI. CDR3 length: 14 residues. CDR3 coding DNA: TGTGCCAGCAGTGAAGCGGGGGGACGGCCTGAAGCTTTCTTT. As protein: CASSEAGGRPEAFF.

The V gene is TRBV19, the J gene TRBJ1-6; D is unresolved. CDR3 length: 13 residues. Germline lookup yields CDR1 LNHDA and CDR2 SQIVND (reference sequence). V was pared by 7 bases and J by 5 bases, with 9 bases between. DNA of the CDR3: TGTGCCAGTATTGCGGGCAATAATTCACCCCTCCACTTT. Amino acids: CASIAGNNSPLHF.

The chain carries TRBV11-2 and TRBJ2-7; TRBD1 aligns across 11 bases. This CDR3 is built from 15 residues. V lost 4 bases, J lost 3 bases, and 5 bases stayed unmatched. Germline values: CDR1 SGHAT, CDR2 FQNNGV. The CDR3, as DNA: TGTGCCAGCAGCTGGGGGACAGGGGGACACTACGAGCAGTACTTC. Amino acid sequence: CASSWGTGGHYEQYF.

The V and J genes are TRBV4-2 and TRBJ1-1; TRBD1 agrees at 9 bases. Germline CDR1 and CDR2: LGHNA and YNFKEQ. V was clipped by 4 bases and J by 2 bases; unmatched bases: 5. CDR3 length equals 15 residues. The CDR3 DNA reads as TGTGCCAGCAGCCTTGGGACAGGGAGAAACACTGAAGCTTTCTTT. The encoded protein is CASSLGTGRNTEAFF.

CDR3 sequence (DNA): TGCGCCAGCAGCCAGTCGACAGGGCATCCCTACGAGCAGTACTTC. Protein product: CASSQSTGHPYEQYF. This rearrangement joins TRBV4-1 to TRBJ2-7; 7 positions match TRBD1. Trimming cost V 3 bases and J 2 bases; bases outside gene matches: 7. The CDR3 length is 15 residues. Germline V lookup: CDR1 MGHRA, CDR2 YSYEKL.